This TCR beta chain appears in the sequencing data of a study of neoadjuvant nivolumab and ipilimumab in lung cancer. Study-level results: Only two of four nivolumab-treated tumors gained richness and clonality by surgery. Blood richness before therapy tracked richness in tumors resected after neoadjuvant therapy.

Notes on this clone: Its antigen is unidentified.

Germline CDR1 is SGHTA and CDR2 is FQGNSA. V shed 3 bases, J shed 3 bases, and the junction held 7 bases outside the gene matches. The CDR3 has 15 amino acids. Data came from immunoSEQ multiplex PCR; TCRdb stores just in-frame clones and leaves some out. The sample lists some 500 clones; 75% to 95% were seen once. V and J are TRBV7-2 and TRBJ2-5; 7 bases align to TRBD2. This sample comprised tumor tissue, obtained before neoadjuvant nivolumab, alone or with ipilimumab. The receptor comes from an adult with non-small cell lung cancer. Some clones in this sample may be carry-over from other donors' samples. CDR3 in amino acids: CASSLVASGKETQYF. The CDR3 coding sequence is TGTGCCAGCAGCTTGGTGGCTAGCGGAAAAGAGACCCAGTACTTC.